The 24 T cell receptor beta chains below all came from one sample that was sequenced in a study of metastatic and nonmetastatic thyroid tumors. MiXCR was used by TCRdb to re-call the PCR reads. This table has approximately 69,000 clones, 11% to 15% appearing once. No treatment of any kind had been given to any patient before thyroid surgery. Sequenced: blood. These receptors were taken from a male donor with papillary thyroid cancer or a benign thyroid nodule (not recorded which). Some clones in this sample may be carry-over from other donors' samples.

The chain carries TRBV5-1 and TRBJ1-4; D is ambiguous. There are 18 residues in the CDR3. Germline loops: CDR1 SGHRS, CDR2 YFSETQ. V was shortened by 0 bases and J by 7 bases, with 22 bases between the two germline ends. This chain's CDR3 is CASSLGGHTRRRVEKLFF. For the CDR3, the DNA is TGCGCCAGCAGCTTGGGGGGTCACACACGCCGACGGGTTGAAAAACTGTTTTTT.

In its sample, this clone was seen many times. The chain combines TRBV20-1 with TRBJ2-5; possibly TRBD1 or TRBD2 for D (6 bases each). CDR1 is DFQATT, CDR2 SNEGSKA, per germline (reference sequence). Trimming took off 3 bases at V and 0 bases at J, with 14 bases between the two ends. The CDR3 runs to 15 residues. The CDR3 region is CSARGGSLYQETQYF. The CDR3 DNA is TGCAGTGCTAGGGGGGGCTCTTTGTACCAAGAGACCCAGTACTTC.

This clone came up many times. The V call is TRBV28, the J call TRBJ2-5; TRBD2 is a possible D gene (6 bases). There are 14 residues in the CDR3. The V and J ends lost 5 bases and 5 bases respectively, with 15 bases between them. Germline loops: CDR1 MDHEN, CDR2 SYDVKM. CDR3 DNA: TGTGCCAGCAGTGGGCACAGCGGGCTGGAGACCCAGTACTTC. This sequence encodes CASSGHSGLETQYF. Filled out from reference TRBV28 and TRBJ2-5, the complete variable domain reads DVKVTQSSRYLVKRTGEKVFLECVQDMDHENMFWYRQDPGLGLRLIYFSYDVKMKEKGDIPEGYSVSREKKERFSLILESASTNQTSMYLCASSGHSGLETQYFGPGTRLLVL.

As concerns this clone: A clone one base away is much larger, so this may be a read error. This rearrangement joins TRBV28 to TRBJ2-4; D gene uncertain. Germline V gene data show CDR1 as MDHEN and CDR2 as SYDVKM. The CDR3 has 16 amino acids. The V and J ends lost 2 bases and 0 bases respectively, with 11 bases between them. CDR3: CASSLVQNLAKNIQYF. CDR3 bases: TGTGCCAGCAGTTTAGTTCAGAACCTAGCCAAAAACATTCAGTACTTC. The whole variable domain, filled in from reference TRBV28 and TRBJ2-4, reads DVKVTQSSRYLVKRTGEKVFLECVQDMDHENMFWYRQDPGLGLRLIYFSYDVKMKEKGDIPEGYSVSREKKERFSLILESASTNQTSMYLCASSLVQNLAKNIQYFGAGTRLSVL.

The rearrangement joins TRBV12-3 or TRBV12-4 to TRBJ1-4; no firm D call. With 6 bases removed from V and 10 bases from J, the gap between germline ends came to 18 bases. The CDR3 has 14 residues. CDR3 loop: CASSPNSSMRKLFF. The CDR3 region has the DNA TGTGCCAGCAGCCCCAACTCATCAATGCGAAAACTGTTTTTT.

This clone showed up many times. The CDR3 protein is CSVLTGTYGYTF. The CDR3 region has the DNA TGCAGCGTTTTGACAGGGACCTATGGCTACACCTTC. The gene calls are TRBV29-1 and TRBJ1-2; 7 bases match TRBD1. The CDR3 extends over 12 amino acids. The germline V gene encodes CDR1 SQVTM and CDR2 ANQGSEA. V lost 5 bases and J lost 4; bases outside the gene matches: 4.

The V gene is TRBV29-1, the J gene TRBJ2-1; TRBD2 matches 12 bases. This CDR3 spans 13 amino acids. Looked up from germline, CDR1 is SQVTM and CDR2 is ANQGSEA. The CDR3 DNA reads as TGCAGGGTGTCTAGCGGGAGGGCGTGGGAGCAGTTCTTC. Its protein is CRVSSGRAWEQFF.

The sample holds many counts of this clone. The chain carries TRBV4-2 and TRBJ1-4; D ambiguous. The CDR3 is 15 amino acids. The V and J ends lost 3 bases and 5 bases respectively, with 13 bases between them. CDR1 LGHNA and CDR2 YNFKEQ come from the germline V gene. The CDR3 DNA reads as TGTGCCAGCAGCCAGCACCGGGAGATGAATGAAAAACTGTTTTTT. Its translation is CASSQHREMNEKLFF.

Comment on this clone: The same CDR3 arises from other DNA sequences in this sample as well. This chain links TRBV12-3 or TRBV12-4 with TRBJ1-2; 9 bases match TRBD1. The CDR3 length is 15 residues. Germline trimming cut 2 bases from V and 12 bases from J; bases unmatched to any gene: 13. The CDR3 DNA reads TGTGCCAGCAGTTTATCCCAAGGGACAGGGTACGGCCACACCTTC. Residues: CASSLSQGTGYGHTF.

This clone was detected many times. The CDR3 spells CAWSLRQGIQYF. In nucleotides, the CDR3 is TGTGCCTGGAGTCTGAGACAGGGAATTCAGTACTTC. The chain is built from TRBV30 and TRBJ2-4; 7 bases match TRBD1. Germline assignment: CDR1 GTSNPN and CDR2 SVGIG (reference sequence). This CDR3 spans 12 amino acids. With V trimmed by 2 bases and J by 10 bases, 5 bases remained unmatched.

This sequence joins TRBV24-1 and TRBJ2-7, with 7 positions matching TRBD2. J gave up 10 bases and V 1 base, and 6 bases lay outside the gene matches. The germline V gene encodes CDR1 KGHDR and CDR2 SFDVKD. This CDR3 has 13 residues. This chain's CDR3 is CATSDFSGRDQYF. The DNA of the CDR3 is TGTGCCACCAGTGATTTTTCTGGGAGGGATCAGTACTTC.

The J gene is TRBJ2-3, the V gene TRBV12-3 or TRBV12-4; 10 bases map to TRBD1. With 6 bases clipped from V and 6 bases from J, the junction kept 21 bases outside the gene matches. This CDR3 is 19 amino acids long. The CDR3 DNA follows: TGTGCCAGCAGGGGGGGGGGGACAGGGGCAACCCAATATGAGGATACGCAGTATTTT. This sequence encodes CASRGGGTGATQYEDTQYF.

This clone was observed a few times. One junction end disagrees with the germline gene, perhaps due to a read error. The CDR3 sequence is CASSLFGGTMNTEDLF. The CDR3 DNA follows: TGTGCCAGCAGTTTATTTGGGGGAACCATGAACACTGAAGATTTATTT. The chain links TRBV28 to TRBJ1-1, with TRBD1 as a possible D gene (5 bases). This CDR3 contains 16 residues. Germline V gives CDR1 MDHEN, CDR2 SYDVKM.

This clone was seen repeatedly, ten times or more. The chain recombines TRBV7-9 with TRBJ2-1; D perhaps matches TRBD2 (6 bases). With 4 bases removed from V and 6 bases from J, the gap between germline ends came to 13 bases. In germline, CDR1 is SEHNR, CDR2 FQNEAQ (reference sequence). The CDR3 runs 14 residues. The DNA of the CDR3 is TGTGCCAGCAGCTCCCCGAACGGGGGCAATGAGCAGTTCTTC. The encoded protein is CASSSPNGGNEQFF.

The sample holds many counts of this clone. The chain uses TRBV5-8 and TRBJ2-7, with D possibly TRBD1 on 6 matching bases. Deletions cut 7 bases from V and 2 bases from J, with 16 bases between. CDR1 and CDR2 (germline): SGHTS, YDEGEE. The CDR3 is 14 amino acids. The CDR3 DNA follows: TGTGCCAGCCAAGGACAGCGGACGGCCTACGAGCAGTACTTC. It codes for CASQGQRTAYEQYF.

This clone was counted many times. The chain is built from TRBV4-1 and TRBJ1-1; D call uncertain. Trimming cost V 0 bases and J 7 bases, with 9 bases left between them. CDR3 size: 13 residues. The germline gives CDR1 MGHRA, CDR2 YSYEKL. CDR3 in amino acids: CASSQEARIEAFF. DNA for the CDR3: TGCGCCAGCAGCCAAGAGGCCAGGATTGAAGCTTTCTTT.

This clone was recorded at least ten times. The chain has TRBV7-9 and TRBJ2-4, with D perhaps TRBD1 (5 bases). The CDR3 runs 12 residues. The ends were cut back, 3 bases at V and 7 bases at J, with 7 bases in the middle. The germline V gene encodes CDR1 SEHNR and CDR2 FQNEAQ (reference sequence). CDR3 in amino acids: CASSFQGNIQYF. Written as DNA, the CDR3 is TGTGCCAGCAGCTTCCAGGGTAACATTCAGTACTTC.

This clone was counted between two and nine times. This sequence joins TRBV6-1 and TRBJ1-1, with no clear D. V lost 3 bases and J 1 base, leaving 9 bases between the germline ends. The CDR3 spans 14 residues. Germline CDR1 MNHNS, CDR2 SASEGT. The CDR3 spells CASSDLRGNTEAFF. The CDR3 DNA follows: TGTGCCAGCAGTGACCTCCGGGGGAACACTGAAGCTTTCTTT.

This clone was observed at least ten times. The CDR3 DNA reads TGTGCCTGGAGTGTGGGGGACAGGGAGGTTTACGAGCAGTACTTC. This sequence encodes CAWSVGDREVYEQYF. V is TRBV30 and J is TRBJ2-7; 9 bases match TRBD1. Unmatched junction bases numbered 7, after V lost 0 bases and J lost 4 bases. The germline V gene encodes CDR1 GTSNPN and CDR2 SVGIG (reference sequence). This CDR3 has 15 amino acids.

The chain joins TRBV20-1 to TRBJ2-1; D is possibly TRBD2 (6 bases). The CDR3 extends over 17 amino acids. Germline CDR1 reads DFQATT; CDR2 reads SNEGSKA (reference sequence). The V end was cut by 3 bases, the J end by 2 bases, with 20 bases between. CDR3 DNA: TGCAGTGCTAGCGGAATGTGGGGTGGGGGGACCTACAATGAGCAGTTCTTC. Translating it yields CSASGMWGGGTYNEQFF.

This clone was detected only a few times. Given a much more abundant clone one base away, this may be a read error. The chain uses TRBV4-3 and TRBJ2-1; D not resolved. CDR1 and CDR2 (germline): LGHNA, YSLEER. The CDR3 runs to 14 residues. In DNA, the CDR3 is TGCGCCAGCATCCAAGATCTAGATACAAATGAGCAGTTCTTC. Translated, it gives CASIQDLDTNEQFF.

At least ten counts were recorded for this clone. The CDR3 region is CASVWPSGSYEQYV. CDR3 bases: TGTGCCAGCGTCTGGCCGTCTGGCTCCTACGAGCAGTACGTC. This chain uses TRBV2 with TRBJ2-7; D gene ambiguous. The germline V and J ends were trimmed by 8 bases and 0 bases, with 14 bases remaining between them. Germline V gene data show CDR1 as SNHLY and CDR2 as FYNNEI. The CDR3 has 14 residues.

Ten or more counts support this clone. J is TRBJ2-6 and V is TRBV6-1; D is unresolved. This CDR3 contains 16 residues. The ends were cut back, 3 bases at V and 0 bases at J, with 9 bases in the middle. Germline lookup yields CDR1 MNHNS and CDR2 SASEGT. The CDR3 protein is CASSDQLTSGANVLTF. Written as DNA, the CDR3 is TGTGCCAGCAGTGACCAACTGACCTCTGGGGCCAACGTCCTGACTTTC.

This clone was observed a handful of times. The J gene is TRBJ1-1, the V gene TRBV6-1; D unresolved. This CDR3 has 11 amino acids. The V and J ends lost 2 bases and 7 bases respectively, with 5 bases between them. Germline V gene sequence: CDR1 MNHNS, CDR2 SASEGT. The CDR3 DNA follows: TGTGCCAGCAGTGAATCTTTTGAAGCTTTCTTT. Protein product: CASSESFEAFF.